The 22 T cell receptor beta chains listed next were all sequenced from one sample in a study of vaccination effects on CD4 cells after COVID-19. Before sequencing, viral peptide pools were used by the ViraFEST assay to expand antigen-specific CD4+ T cells. Cultured cells yielded isolated CD4+ T cells after around 10 days. Documented for the person is a PCR-confirmed SARS-CoV-2 infection occurring between March and December 2020. Measured with immunoSEQ multiplex PCR; TCRdb has only the in-frame clones, and not every one. The data show fewer than 60,000 clones, with roughly three quarters seen just once and over 5% held by the top ten. Their target antigens are unknown. Specimen: CD4+ T cells from PBMCs cultured with HIV peptides, collected before COVID-19 vaccination. Documented subset: HIV-1 Nef peptide pool negative control/reference culture. These receptors were obtained from a human donor who had a prior SARS-CoV-2 infection.

In its sample, this clone was seen a few times. The chain is built from TRBV5-6 and TRBJ1-3, with 8 bases aligning to TRBD1. The CDR3 runs 17 residues. J lost 0 bases, V lost 4 bases, and 9 bases had no gene match. The germline gives CDR1 SGHDT, CDR2 YYEEEE. Here the CDR3 reads CASSPGLGTGSGNTIYF. The CDR3 DNA is TGTGCCAGCAGCCCTGGGTTGGGGACAGGCTCTGGAAACACCATATATTTT.

This clone has just a few counts. The J gene is TRBJ1-1, the V gene TRBV11-3; TRBD1 matches at 7 bases. Germline trimming cut 5 bases from V and 4 bases from J; bases unmatched to any gene: 7. The CDR3 sequence is 14 residues long. From germline, CDR1 is SGHNT and CDR2 YENEEA. CDR3 in amino acids: CASSTDRVGTEAFF. The CDR3 DNA sequence: TGTGCCAGCAGCACTGACAGGGTCGGCACTGAAGCTTTCTTT.

This clone has just one count. This chain joins TRBV28 and TRBJ1-2; no definite D call. This CDR3 has 13 residues. With 5 bases removed from V and 5 bases from J, the gap between germline ends came to 12 bases. The germline V gene has CDR1 MDHEN and CDR2 SYDVKM. CDR3 protein: CASSRTGVYGYTF. The CDR3 nucleotides read TGTGCCAGCAGTCGAACCGGGGTTTATGGCTACACCTTC.

The gene calls are TRBV27 and TRBJ2-5; the match to TRBD1 covers 11 bases. Germline CDR1 is MNHEY and CDR2 is SMNVEV (reference sequence). The CDR3 is 16 amino acids. V was pared by 0 bases and J by 4 bases, with 4 bases of the junction left unmatched. In nucleotides, the CDR3 is TGTGCCAGCAGTTTATCGGGACAGGGGGGAGGAGAGACCCAGTACTTC. It translates to CASSLSGQGGGETQYF.

The rearrangement links TRBV27 to TRBJ1-5; TRBD1 matches at 7 bases. Trimming removed 6 bases from V and 5 bases from J; junction bases left unmatched: 22. Germline-derived CDR1 and CDR2 are MNHEY and SMNVEV (reference sequence). The CDR3 is made up of 19 amino acids. CDR3 DNA: TGTGCCAGCAGCGCCGTCTGGGACAGCCAGTTAGGGGCCTATCAGCCCCAGCATTTT. Protein: CASSAVWDSQLGAYQPQHF.

The chain combines TRBV19 with TRBJ2-1; D might be TRBD2 (5 bases). Germline CDR1 LNHDA, CDR2 SQIVND (reference sequence). The CDR3 is made up of 13 amino acids. Trimming removed 3 bases at V and 8 bases at J, with 11 bases between. CDR3: CASSITGSDEQFF. DNA of the CDR3: TGTGCCAGTAGTATTACGGGGAGCGATGAGCAGTTCTTC.

The chain uses TRBV12-5 and TRBJ2-2, with D tentatively TRBD2 (5 bases). Trimming shortened V by 1 base and J by 5 bases, and 14 bases separated the two germline ends. The V gene's germline CDR1 is LGHNT and CDR2 FRNRAP. The CDR3 is 16 amino acids. The CDR3 reads CASGLGVEGPTGELFF. Here the CDR3 DNA reads TGTGCTAGTGGTTTGGGTGTTGAGGGTCCAACCGGGGAGCTGTTTTTT.

The chain employs TRBV7-8 and TRBJ1-6; D not resolved. The CDR3 consists of 16 residues. The germline CDR1 and CDR2 sequences are SGHVS and FQNEAQ. V was shortened by 2 bases and J by 4 bases, with 12 bases between the two germline ends. This chain's CDR3 is CASSLSALDYNSPLHF. As DNA, the CDR3 is TGTGCCAGCAGCTTAAGCGCGCTGGATTATAATTCACCCCTCCACTTT.

V and J are TRBV2 and TRBJ1-5, with 7 bases that match TRBD1. Trimming removed 8 bases from V and 4 bases from J; junction bases left unmatched: 2. Looked up from germline, CDR1 is SNHLY and CDR2 is FYNNEI. The CDR3 extends over 12 amino acids. CDR3 loop: CASSTGNQPQHF. The CDR3 coding sequence is TGTGCCAGCTCGACAGGGAATCAGCCCCAGCATTTT.

This clone has a handful of counts. The chain is built from TRBV11-2 and TRBJ2-1, with D uncertain. The germline V and J ends were trimmed by 2 bases and 10 bases, with 15 bases remaining between them. Germline V gene lookup returns CDR1 SGHAT and CDR2 FQNNGV. This CDR3 region has 14 residues. The chain's CDR3 is CASSLLNGLSEQFF. The CDR3 bases are TGTGCCAGCAGCTTATTAAACGGCTTGTCAGAGCAGTTCTTC.

CDR3: CASRMERDGNTEAFF. The DNA of the CDR3 is TGTGCCAGTAGGATGGAACGGGACGGGAACACTGAAGCTTTCTTT. This chain links TRBV19 with TRBJ1-1; the D gene is possibly TRBD1 (5 bases). The CDR3 has 15 residues. Germline CDR1 reads LNHDA; CDR2 reads SQIVND (reference sequence). V dropped 6 bases and J dropped 1 base, with 15 bases sitting between them.

The gene calls are TRBV5-8 and TRBJ2-5; D is unclear. The length of the CDR3 is 17 residues. The germline V gene encodes CDR1 SGHTS and CDR2 YDEGEE. V lost 7 bases to trimming and J lost 6 bases, with 28 bases between them. DNA for the CDR3: TGTGCCAGCCGAAGACTGCAGAGTTACTCGGTTCAGAAGACCCAGTACTTC. Residues: CASRRLQSYSVQKTQYF.

This clone occurred a few times. This rearrangement joins TRBV27 to TRBJ2-1, with TRBD1 matching over 7 bases. The CDR3 totals 15 residues. CDR1 is MNHEY, CDR2 SMNVEV, per germline (reference sequence). Losses at the gene ends were 6 bases for V and 2 bases for J; bases not matched to a gene: 7. The CDR3 sequence: CASSPRQGPYNEQFF. CDR3 bases: TGTGCCAGCAGCCCGCGACAGGGCCCCTACAATGAGCAGTTCTTC.

The rearrangement links TRBV27 to TRBJ2-1; 9 bases are shared with TRBD1. Germline V CDR1 and CDR2: MNHEY, SMNVEV (reference sequence). Trimming removed 7 bases from V and 0 bases from J; junction bases left unmatched: 1. The CDR3 contains 14 residues. The DNA for the CDR3 is TGTGCCAGCAAGGGACAGGGCTCCTACAATGAGCAGTTCTTC. This encodes CASKGQGSYNEQFF.

J is TRBJ1-1 and V is TRBV18, with D tentatively TRBD1 (5 bases). The V and J ends lost 2 bases and 4 bases respectively, with 17 bases between them. The CDR3 contains 16 residues. In germline, CDR1 is KGHSH, CDR2 LQKENI. The CDR3 nucleotides are TGTGCCAGCTCACCAACTCTAGGAGAAGGGACCACTGAAGCTTTCTTT. It encodes CASSPTLGEGTTEAFF.

This clone was seen a few times. V usage is TRBV5-1 and J usage is TRBJ1-5; 7 bases are shared with TRBD1. V was clipped by 9 bases and J by 0 bases; unmatched bases: 27. Germline CDR1 and CDR2: SGHRS and YFSETQ. This CDR3 is 21 amino acids long. The CDR3 sequence: CATRGGNPTRVDENSNQPQHF. The CDR3 DNA is TGCGCCACCAGGGGGGGGAATCCAACTCGTGTCGACGAAAATAGCAATCAGCCCCAGCATTTT.

J is TRBJ1-5 and V is TRBV28, with TRBD1 matching over 8 bases. The J segment lost 1 base and the V segment lost 6 bases, leaving 11 bases of the junction unmatched. The CDR3 runs 17 residues. Germline CDR1 is MDHEN and CDR2 is SYDVKM. The CDR3 region is CASRLNLRGPSNQPQHF. DNA for the CDR3: TGTGCCAGCAGACTGAACCTCAGGGGGCCGAGCAATCAGCCCCAGCATTTT.

The chain recombines TRBV5-1 with TRBJ2-5; D gene unclear. CDR3 length equals 14 residues. Germline lookup yields CDR1 SGHRS and CDR2 YFSETQ. The ends were cut back, 4 bases at V and 1 base at J, with 11 bases in the middle. The CDR3 coding sequence is TGCGCCAGCAGCCAAAGACTGACCCAAGAGACCCAGTACTTC. Its translation is CASSQRLTQETQYF.

This clone was picked up a small number of times. The chain employs TRBV5-1 and TRBJ2-3; 8 bases fit TRBD2. The ends lost 5 bases at V and 7 bases at J; junction bases unmatched: 24. CDR1 is SGHRS and CDR2 is YFSETQ in the germline V gene. This CDR3 comprises 19 residues. The CDR3 coding sequence is TGCGCCAGCAGTGATCTTTTAAGCGGGGGCCCTGCGCGGCGCCATACGCAGTATTTT. This encodes CASSDLLSGGPARRHTQYF.

This chain uses TRBV4-3 with TRBJ2-7; 12 bases are a match to TRBD1. Germline V CDR1 and CDR2: LGHNA, YSLEER. J lost 4 bases, V lost 0 bases, and 4 bases had no gene match. The CDR3 runs to 16 residues. The CDR3 coding sequence is TGCGCCAGCAGCCAAGATGGGACAGGGGGCAGTTACGAGCAGTACTTC. The encoded protein is CASSQDGTGGSYEQYF.

The chain is built from TRBV30 and TRBJ2-7; D possibly corresponds to TRBD1 (6 bases). V was pared by 0 bases and J by 2 bases, with 11 bases between. Germline V gene lookup returns CDR1 GTSNPN and CDR2 SVGIG (reference sequence). The CDR3 has 14 residues. CDR3 DNA: TGTGCCTGGAGTGTACAGGGTCTTCCCTACGAGCAGTACTTC. It is translated as CAWSVQGLPYEQYF.

This chain connects TRBV19 to TRBJ2-3; the D gene is possibly TRBD2 (6 bases). CDR1 and CDR2 from the germline V gene are LNHDA and SQIVND (reference sequence). The CDR3 covers 13 residues. Trimming took off 5 bases at V and 5 bases at J, with 11 bases between the two ends. For the CDR3, the DNA is TGTGCCAGTAGTGTCCAGACTAGAGATACGCAGTATTTT. It codes for CASSVQTRDTQYF.